This TCR beta chain was identified in a study of cytomegalovirus exposure and HLA in healthy donors. The CDR3 sequence is 16 residues long. V gave up 5 bases and J gave up 2 bases, with 18 bases separating them. Germline V gene data show CDR1 as SEHNR and CDR2 as FQNEAQ (reference sequence). PCR used 60 Vbeta primers and 13 Jbeta primers. The repertoire was sequenced with immunoSEQ multiplex PCR; TCRdb's copy has only in-frame clones and lacks some. Seen here are under 200,000 clones, roughly 79% observed once, and the top ten hold roughly 7.3%. Study observations and caveats: Roughly even sequencing depth across donors was the assumption behind the presence/absence analyses. TRBV6-2, TRBV6-3 and other indistinguishable V segments were excluded. One later analysis reportedly identified an Asian-associated ancestry cluster that showed fewer N-insertions than the approximately 710-donor mean.

Turning to this clone: Its target is unknown.

Sequenced: PBMCs. This sequence was found in a male donor in good health and CMV-seropositive. The chain joins TRBV7-9 to TRBJ1-1, with D tentatively TRBD1 (5 bases). CDR3 residues: CASSPPGGRRNTEAFF. DNA of the CDR3: TGTGCCAGCAGCCCCCCCGGGGGACGGCGAAACACTGAAGCTTTCTTT.